This T cell receptor beta chain originates from a study of shared clonotypes between healthy human individuals (dated by TCRdb to about 2020). Regarding the study in general: The cohort included three men and a couple of women between 18 and 49 years of age. To estimate repertoire size and how much clonotype sharing occurs between individuals, the study deeply sequenced the blood TCR repertoires of several healthy adults. Libraries were prepared and TCR repertoires were sequenced by different laboratories using diverse techniques, in order to increase sequencing depth and limit assay-specific biases. Between about 0.8 and 8.9 billion PBMCs per donor were obtained by leukapheresis.

The donors were healthy, HIV-negative adults who had no recently reported acute infections or vaccinations. Only Caucasian adults living in Nashville, Tennessee, USA were represented among the donors. For unsorted samples, roughly 81 million PBMCs were counted and genomic DNA was extracted with the QIAamp DNA Blood Mini kit. After blood collection by leukapheresis, PBMCs were isolated using Ficoll-Histopaque density gradient centrifugation and then cryopreserved in the vapor phase of liquid nitrogen. The CDR3 goes from the cysteine to the phenylalanine over 14 residues. CDR3 DNA only is kept here, 42 bases in frame from base 1. V is pruned by 4 bases and J by 5 bases, leaving 1 base of the junction without a gene match. The germline V gene supplies CDR1 MRHNA and CDR2 SNTAGT. With respect to this clone: What this receptor recognizes is not known. This is likely an artifact of a read error, given a far larger clone one base away.

Using the deep immunoSEQ assay, multiplex PCR amplified TCR CDR3 regions from genomic DNA. Genomic DNA extracted from each cell subset was distributed evenly over all wells of several immunoSEQ 96-well plates, and each plate served as one replicate. For unsorted PBMC, around 290 ng of genomic DNA, equivalent to around 30,000 T cell genomes, went into each replicate PCR. Unsorted PBMC genomic DNA was sequenced across ten immunoSEQ deep assay plates. Purified libraries were quantified with a Qubit 3.0 fluorometer, sized on a Bioanalyzer 2100, and re-quantified with the KAPA Library Quantification kit. Each immunoSEQ 96-well plate was sequenced on its own single-read 150-cycle Illumina NextSeq 550 flow cell. On the study's bioinformatics: Because only junctional sequences without quality scores were contained in the immunoSEQ output, filtering matching that applied to full-length reads could not be performed. To assign V/J genes and CDR3, sequences were annotated using PyIR, a Python wrapper for IgBLAST v1.9, with IMGT germline references. Reads were removed for weak V/J assignments (E-value above 1e-6), missing CDR3, stop codons, out-of-frame junctions, or ambiguous translated residues. V3J clonotypes were defined as sequences sharing the same inferred V gene, J gene, and CDR3 amino acid sequence. Percentage overlap between repertoires was computed as shared unique clonotypes divided by the size of the smaller repertoire. Richness of each repertoire was evaluated using RTK rarefaction, the Chao1 estimator, and Recon v2.1 estimates of unobserved clonotypes. Held by TCRdb, this immuneACCESS table contains in-frame sequences only and omits some clones. Under half of the omission traces to an unresolved V gene where checked; the cause of the rest is unknown. V, J and clone size derive from that table, while D and trimming were established from the DNA sequence. Recorded for this sample are about 490,000 clones; roughly four fifths of them occurred a single time. The ten largest clones take up 10% to 15% of the sample.

Results the study describes overall, beyond this receptor: Because the study included a small number of donors, the genetic and exposure-history diversity represented was limited. Sampling was limited to blood, and TCR repertoires in tissue likely differ from TCR repertoires in blood. Pairwise subsampling led to the expectation that sequencing depth would affect the degree of clonotype sharing among donors.

This chain is built from TRBV6-4 and TRBJ2-3, and TRBD2 aligns with 12 junction nucleotides. The sequence derives from a woman aged 40 to 49 in good health. Some clones in this sample may be carry-over from other donors' samples. The material sequenced was PBMCs. The CDR3 region: CASSGLAGEDTQYF. The DNA is TGTGCCAGCAGTGGACTAGCGGGAGAAGATACGCAGTATTTT.